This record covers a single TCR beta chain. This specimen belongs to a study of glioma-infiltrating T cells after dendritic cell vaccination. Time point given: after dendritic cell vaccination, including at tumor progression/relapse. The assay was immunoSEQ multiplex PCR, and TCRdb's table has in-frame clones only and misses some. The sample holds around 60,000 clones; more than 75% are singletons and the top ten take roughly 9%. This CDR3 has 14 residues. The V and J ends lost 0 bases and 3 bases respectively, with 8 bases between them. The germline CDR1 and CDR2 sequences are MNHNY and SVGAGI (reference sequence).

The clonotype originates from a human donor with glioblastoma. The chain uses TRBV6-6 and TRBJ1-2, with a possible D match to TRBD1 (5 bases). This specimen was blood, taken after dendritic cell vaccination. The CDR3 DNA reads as TGTGCCAGCAGTTACTCCGGGGGTGACTATGGCTACACCTTC. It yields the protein CASSYSGGDYGYTF.